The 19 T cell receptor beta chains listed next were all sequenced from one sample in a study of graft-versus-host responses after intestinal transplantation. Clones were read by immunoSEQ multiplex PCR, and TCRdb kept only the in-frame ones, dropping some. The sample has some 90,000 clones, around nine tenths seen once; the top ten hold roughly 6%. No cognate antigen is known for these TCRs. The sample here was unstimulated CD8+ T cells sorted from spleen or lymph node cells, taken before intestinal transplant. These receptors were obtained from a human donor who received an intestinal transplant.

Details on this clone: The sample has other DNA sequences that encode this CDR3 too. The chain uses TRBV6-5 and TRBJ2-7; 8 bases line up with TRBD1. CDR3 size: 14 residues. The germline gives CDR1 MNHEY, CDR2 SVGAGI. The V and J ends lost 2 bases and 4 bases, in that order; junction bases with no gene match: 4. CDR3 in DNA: TGTGCCAGCAGTTACGGGCAGGGGGCTTACGAGCAGTACTTC. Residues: CASSYGQGAYEQYF.

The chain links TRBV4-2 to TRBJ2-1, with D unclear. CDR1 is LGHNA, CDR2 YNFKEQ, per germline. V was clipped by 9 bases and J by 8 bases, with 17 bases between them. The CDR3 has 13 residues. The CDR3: CASRPGLVHEQFF. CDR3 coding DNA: TGTGCCAGTCGGCCGGGTCTAGTTCATGAGCAGTTCTTC.

CDR3 nucleotide sequence: TGTGCCAGCAGTTGGAGGGACTCCGGGGACACCATATATTTT. Amino acids: CASSWRDSGDTIYF. The chain is built from TRBV28 and TRBJ1-3; TRBD1 might be the D (5 bases). CDR1 is MDHEN and CDR2 is SYDVKM in the germline V gene. This CDR3 is built from 14 residues. Trimming stripped 4 bases from V and 8 bases from J, with 15 bases between.

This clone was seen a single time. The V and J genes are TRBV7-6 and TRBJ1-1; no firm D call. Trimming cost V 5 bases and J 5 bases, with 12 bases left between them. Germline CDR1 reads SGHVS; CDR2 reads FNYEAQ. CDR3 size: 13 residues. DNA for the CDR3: TGTGCCAGCAGCCATTCGGCGGGTACTGAAGCTTTCTTT. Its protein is CASSHSAGTEAFF.

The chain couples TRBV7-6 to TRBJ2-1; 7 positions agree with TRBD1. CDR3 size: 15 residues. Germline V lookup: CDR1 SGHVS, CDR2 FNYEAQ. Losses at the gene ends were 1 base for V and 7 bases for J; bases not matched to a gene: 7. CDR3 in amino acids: CASSLVGTAINEQFF. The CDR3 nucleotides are TGTGCCAGCAGCTTAGTCGGGACAGCGATTAATGAGCAGTTCTTC.

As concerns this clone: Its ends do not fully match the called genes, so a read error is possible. The CDR3: CTSSPSVPARDYGYTF. The CDR3 DNA sequence: TGTACCAGCAGCCCATCAGTACCGGCAAGGGACTATGGCTACACTTTC. This rearrangement joins TRBV25-1 to TRBJ1-2, with a possible D match to TRBD1 (5 bases). The CDR3 is 16 residues long. Germline-derived CDR1 and CDR2 are MGHDK and SYGVNS.

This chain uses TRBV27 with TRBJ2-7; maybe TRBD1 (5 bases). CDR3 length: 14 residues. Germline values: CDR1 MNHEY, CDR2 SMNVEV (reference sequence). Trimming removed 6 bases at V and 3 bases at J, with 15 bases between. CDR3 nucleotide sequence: TGTGCCAGCAGCCCCGCCAGGGTGGACTACGAGCAGTACTTC. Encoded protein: CASSPARVDYEQYF.

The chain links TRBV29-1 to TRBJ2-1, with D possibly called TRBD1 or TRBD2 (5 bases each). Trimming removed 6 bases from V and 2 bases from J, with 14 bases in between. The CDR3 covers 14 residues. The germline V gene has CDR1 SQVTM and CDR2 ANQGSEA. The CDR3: CSVDSPTTYNEQFF. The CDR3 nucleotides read TGCAGCGTCGACAGCCCGACTACCTACAATGAGCAGTTCTTC.

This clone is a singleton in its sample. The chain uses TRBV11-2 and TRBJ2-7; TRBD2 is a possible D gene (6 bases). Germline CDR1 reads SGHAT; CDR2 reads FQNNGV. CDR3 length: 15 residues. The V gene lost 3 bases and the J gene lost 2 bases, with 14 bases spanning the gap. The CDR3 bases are TGTGCCAGCAGCTTTTGGCGGGAAGGTCCCTACGAGCAGTACTTC. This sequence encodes CASSFWREGPYEQYF.

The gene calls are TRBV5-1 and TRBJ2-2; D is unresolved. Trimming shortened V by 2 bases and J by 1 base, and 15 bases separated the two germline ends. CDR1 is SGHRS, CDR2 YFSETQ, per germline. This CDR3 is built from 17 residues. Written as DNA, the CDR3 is TGCGCCAGCAGCTTTTTCCGTGGGATTGAGAACACCGGGGAGCTGTTTTTT. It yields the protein CASSFFRGIENTGELFF.

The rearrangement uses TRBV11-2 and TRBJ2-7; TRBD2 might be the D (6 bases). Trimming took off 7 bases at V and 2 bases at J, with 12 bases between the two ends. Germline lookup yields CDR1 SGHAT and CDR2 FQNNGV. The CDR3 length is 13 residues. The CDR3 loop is CASTNRLAYEQYF. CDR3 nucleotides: TGTGCCAGCACCAACCGACTAGCCTACGAGCAGTACTTC.

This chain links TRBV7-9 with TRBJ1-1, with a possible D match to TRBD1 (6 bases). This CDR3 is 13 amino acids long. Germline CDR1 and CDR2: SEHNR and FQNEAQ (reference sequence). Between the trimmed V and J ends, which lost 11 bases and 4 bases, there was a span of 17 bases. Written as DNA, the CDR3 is TGTGCCGTACAGGGTCTGGCGAGCACTGAAGCTTTCTTT. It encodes CAVQGLASTEAFF.

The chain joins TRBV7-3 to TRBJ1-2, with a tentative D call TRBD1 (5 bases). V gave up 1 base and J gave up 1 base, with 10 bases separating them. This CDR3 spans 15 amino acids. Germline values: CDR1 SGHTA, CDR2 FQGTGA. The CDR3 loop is CASSLMGGNNYGYTF. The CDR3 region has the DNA TGTGCCAGCAGCTTAATGGGGGGGAATAACTATGGCTACACCTTC. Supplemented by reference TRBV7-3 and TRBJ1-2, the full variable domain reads GAGVSQTPSNKVTEKGKYVELRCDPISGHTALYWYRQSLGQGPEFLIYFQGTGAADDSGLPNDRFFAVRPEGSVSTLKIQRTERGDSAVYLCASSLMGGNNYGYTFGSGTRLTVV.

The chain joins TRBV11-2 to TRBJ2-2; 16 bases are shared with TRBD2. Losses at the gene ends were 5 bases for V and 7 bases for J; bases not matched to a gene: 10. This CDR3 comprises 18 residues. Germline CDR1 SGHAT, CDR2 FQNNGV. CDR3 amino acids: CASSPGLAGGPSGGELFF. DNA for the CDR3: TGTGCCAGCAGCCCGGGACTAGCGGGAGGGCCCTCGGGCGGGGAGCTGTTTTTT.

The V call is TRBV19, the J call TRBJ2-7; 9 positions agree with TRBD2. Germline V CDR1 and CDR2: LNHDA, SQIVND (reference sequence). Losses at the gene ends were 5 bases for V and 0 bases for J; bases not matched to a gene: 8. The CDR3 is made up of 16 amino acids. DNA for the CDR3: TGTGCCAGTAGTTCATACCCGACTAGCGGCTCCTACGAGCAGTACTTC. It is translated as CASSSYPTSGSYEQYF.

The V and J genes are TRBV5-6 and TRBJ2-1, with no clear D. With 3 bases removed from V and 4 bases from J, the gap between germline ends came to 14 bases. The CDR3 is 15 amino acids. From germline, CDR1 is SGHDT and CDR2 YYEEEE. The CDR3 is CASSSDLLQYNEQFF. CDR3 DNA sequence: TGTGCCAGCAGCTCAGACCTTCTACAGTACAATGAGCAGTTCTTC.

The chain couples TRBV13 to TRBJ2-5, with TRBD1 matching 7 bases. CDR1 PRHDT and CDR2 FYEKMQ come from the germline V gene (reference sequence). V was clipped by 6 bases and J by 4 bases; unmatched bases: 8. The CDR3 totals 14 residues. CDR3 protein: CASSSHRDRETQYF. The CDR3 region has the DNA TGTGCCAGCAGTAGTCACCGGGACAGAGAGACCCAGTACTTC.

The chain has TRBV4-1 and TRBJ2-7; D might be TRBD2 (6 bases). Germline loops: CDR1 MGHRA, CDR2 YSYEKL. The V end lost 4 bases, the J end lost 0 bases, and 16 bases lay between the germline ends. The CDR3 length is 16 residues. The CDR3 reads CASSLHHSGLSYEQYF. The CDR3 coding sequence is TGCGCCAGCAGCCTCCATCACTCGGGACTCTCCTACGAGCAGTACTTC.

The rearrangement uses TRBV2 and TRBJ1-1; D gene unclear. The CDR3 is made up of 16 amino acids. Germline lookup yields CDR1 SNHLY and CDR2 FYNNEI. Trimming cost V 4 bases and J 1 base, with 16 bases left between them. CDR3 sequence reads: CASSGDKNTANTEAFF. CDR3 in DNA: TGTGCCAGCAGTGGGGATAAAAACACGGCGAACACTGAAGCTTTCTTT.